Each of the 11 T cell receptor beta chains below was sequenced from the same sample in a study of shared clonotypes between healthy human individuals. Clones were sequenced by immunoSEQ multiplex PCR, and TCRdb holds only the in-frame ones, with some missing. Among around 500,000 clones, about 79% were seen once, and the ten largest hold 10% to 15%. Sequencing was done on a sample of PBMCs. The source of these receptors is a middle-aged woman in good health. Some clones in this sample may be carry-over from other donors' samples.

This chain links TRBV28 with TRBJ2-7; 9 bases agree with TRBD1. Looked up from germline, CDR1 is MDHEN and CDR2 is SYDVKM. Trimming cost V 6 bases and J 2 bases; bases outside gene matches: 8. CDR3 size: 15 residues. The CDR3 nucleotides are TGTGCCAGCAGCTCGGGGACAGGGTGGCCCTACGAGCAGTACTTC. Translated, it gives CASSSGTGWPYEQYF.

As for this clone: A far larger clone is one nucleotide away, so this likely arose from a read error. No conserved phenylalanine or tryptophan ends this CDR3, so it is likely a read error. The DNA is omitted, as the CDR3 cannot be located on it reliably, and the CDR3 follows TCRdb's listing. The chain couples TRBV1 to TRBJ1-1; the D call of TRBD1 is as the table states it, not checked on the DNA. TRBV1 is annotated as a pseudogene. The CDR3 is 15 amino acids in total, end residues counted. The CDR3 loop reads CTSSQEDRENTEAFS.

This clone was seen more than once but under ten times. This chain links TRBV18 with TRBJ2-7; 10 nucleotides line up with TRBD2. The CDR3 runs to 16 residues. Germline CDR1 reads KGHSH; CDR2 reads LQKENI. Trimming cost V 6 bases and J 6 bases; bases outside gene matches: 14. This CDR3 reads CASSARLAGPVAEQYF. Written as DNA, the CDR3 is TGTGCCAGCTCCGCCAGACTAGCGGGTCCCGTCGCCGAGCAGTACTTC.

The chain carries TRBV5-6 and TRBJ2-3; 14 bases are shared with TRBD2. V was clipped by 3 bases and J by 6 bases; unmatched bases: 12. CDR1 is SGHDT, CDR2 YYEEEE, per germline. The length of the CDR3 is 18 residues. CDR3 nucleotide sequence: TGTGCCAGCAGCTCAAGGACCGGGACTAGCGGGAGTAGTGATACGCAGTATTTT. Translated, it gives CASSSRTGTSGSSDTQYF.

The rearrangement uses TRBV5-1 and TRBJ2-1, with D possibly TRBD2 on 6 matching bases. Germline CDR1 and CDR2: SGHRS and YFSETQ. The CDR3 sequence is 16 residues long. With 4 bases removed from V and 0 bases from J, the gap between germline ends came to 14 bases. The CDR3 region is CASSEPSAHSYNEQFF. CDR3 nucleotide sequence: TGCGCCAGCAGCGAACCTAGCGCCCACTCCTACAATGAGCAGTTCTTC.

This chain connects TRBV7-2 to TRBJ1-3; the D gene is possibly TRBD1 (6 bases). The CDR3 is 16 amino acids. Germline loops: CDR1 SGHTA, CDR2 FQGNSA. The germline V and J ends were trimmed by 3 bases and 2 bases, with 14 bases remaining between them. As DNA, the CDR3 is TGTGCCAGCAGCTTTGGGGGGGCGGTCACTGGAAACACCATATATTTT. This encodes CASSFGGAVTGNTIYF.

Only one count was recorded for this clone. The V and J genes are TRBV5-1 and TRBJ2-7; D gene ambiguous. V shed 6 bases and J shed 4 bases, with 14 bases lying between them. The CDR3 consists of 13 residues. Germline loops: CDR1 SGHRS, CDR2 YFSETQ. CDR3 DNA: TGCGCCAGCACCCGCGGTGGAACTTACGAGCAGTACTTC. Its protein product is CASTRGGTYEQYF.

The gene calls are TRBV7-3 and TRBJ1-3; a possible D gene is TRBD1 (6 bases). V lost 2 bases and J 8 bases, leaving 10 bases between the germline ends. The CDR3 runs to 13 residues. CDR1 and CDR2 from the germline V gene are SGHTA and FQGTGA. CDR3 DNA sequence: TGTGCCAGCAGCTTAGGCAGGGGAGACACCATATATTTT. This codes for CASSLGRGDTIYF.

The CDR3 spells CAWSVGGGEQYF. CDR3 nucleotide sequence: TGTGCCTGGAGTGTAGGGGGCGGAGAGCAGTACTTC. This chain uses TRBV30 with TRBJ2-7, with 7 bases lining up with TRBD1. The CDR3 totals 12 residues. With V trimmed by 0 bases and J by 7 bases, 3 bases remained unmatched. Germline loops: CDR1 GTSNPN, CDR2 SVGIG (reference sequence).

As for this clone: One base away lies a much larger clone, so this may be a sequencing read error. This chain joins TRBV7-2 and TRBJ2-5; 11 bases are shared with TRBD1. Germline CDR1 reads SGHTA; CDR2 reads FQGNSA. Trimming at V came to 5 bases and at J to 5 bases, leaving 7 bases not matched to a gene. The CDR3 is 15 residues long. Here the CDR3 DNA reads TGTGCCAGCAGCCCCCGGGACAGGGGGTTGGAGACCCAGTACTTC. The encoded protein is CASSPRDRGLETQYF.

There are many counts of this clone. The sample carries other DNA sequences with the same CDR3. The chain recombines TRBV29-1 with TRBJ1-2; TRBD1 matches 7 bases. CDR3 size: 14 residues. Germline V CDR1 and CDR2: SQVTM, ANQGSEA. J gave up 4 bases and V 5 bases, and 10 bases lay outside the gene matches. In nucleotides, the CDR3 is TGCAGCGTTCCAGAGGAGGACAGGTCCTATGGCTACACCTTC. Amino acid sequence: CSVPEEDRSYGYTF.